This T cell receptor beta chain originates from a study of a mutant IDH1 vaccine in newly diagnosed glioma. Study overall: With temozolomide cycles, or 4-6 weeks after radiotherapy alone, vaccination was started. Radiotherapy, temozolomide, or both had been given previously, and both were given to most.

Germline values: CDR1 SQVTM, CDR2 ANQGSEA. This CDR3 spans 12 amino acids. Losses at the gene ends were 6 bases for V and 6 bases for J; bases not matched to a gene: 8. Study outcomes and limitations: Evidence of vaccine-induced immune responses was documented in about 93% of patients. Pseudoprogression looked unconnected to shifts in top peripheral T cell clonotypes.

TCRdb keeps only in-frame clones here, not all; method: immunoSEQ multiplex PCR. Counted here are tens of thousands of clones, around 81% occurring once; the ten biggest clones make up 6.3%. Concerning this clone: The antigen is not known.

Time point described: week 23, last vaccination. With topical imiquimod, each dose of the vaccine consisted of 300 ug of mutant IDH1 20-mer peptide. This TCR was recovered from a woman aged 35 to 49 with glioma. Some clones in this sample may be carry-over from other donors' samples. The sequencing here drew on PBMCs, taken from a glioma patient whose treatment included an IDH1 peptide vaccine. V usage is TRBV29-1 and J usage is TRBJ2-7, with TRBD1 identical over 7 bases. The CDR3 DNA reads as TGCAGCGTCTACGACAGGGCAGGCGAGCAGTACTTC. It yields the protein CSVYDRAGEQYF.